The 12 T cell receptor beta chains below were found in one sample sequenced in a study of shared clonotypes between healthy human individuals. The method was immunoSEQ multiplex PCR; TCRdb's version includes in-frame clones alone and lacks a portion of them. This sample has about 1.5 million clones, with around 97% found just once. Sequenced material: naive CD4+ T cells sorted from blood. Subset in this sample: CD45RA+ positively selected. Receptors were obtained from a man aged 25-45 years in good health.

This rearrangement joins TRBV2 to TRBJ2-1; weak D call: TRBD1 (5 bases). The germline V gene encodes CDR1 SNHLY and CDR2 FYNNEI. The CDR3 loop spans 16 amino acids. V dropped 4 bases and J dropped 4 bases, with 17 bases sitting between them. CDR3 region: CASSARGGRGYNEQFF. In DNA form, the CDR3 reads TGTGCCAGCAGTGCAAGGGGCGGTCGTGGTTACAATGAGCAGTTCTTC.

J is TRBJ2-2 and V is TRBV4-1; 10 bases line up with TRBD2. From germline, CDR1 is MGHRA and CDR2 YSYEKL. V shed 1 base and J 0 bases; nucleotides not matched to a gene: 5. The CDR3 length is 18 residues. The CDR3 reads CASSQVTGLAANTGELFF. The CDR3 DNA reads as TGCGCCAGCAGCCAAGTCACTGGACTAGCGGCGAACACCGGGGAGCTGTTTTTT.

V and J are TRBV27 and TRBJ2-1; 7 nucleotides align to TRBD1. The junction had 10 bases not matched to a gene; V was cut back by 1 base and J by 7 bases. This CDR3 comprises 16 residues. Germline V lookup: CDR1 MNHEY, CDR2 SMNVEV (reference sequence). This CDR3 reads CASSLYRDRAHNEQFF. The CDR3 DNA sequence: TGTGCCAGCAGTTTATACCGAGACAGGGCGCATAATGAGCAGTTCTTC.

This clone was observed once. J is TRBJ2-1 and V is TRBV12-5, with TRBD2 matching 12 bases. The CDR3 sequence is 17 residues long. V lost 0 bases to trimming and J lost 7 bases; unmatched junction nucleotides: 7. Germline lookup yields CDR1 LGHNT and CDR2 FRNRAP. CDR3 sequence: CASGLVLSTSGRNEQFF. DNA for the CDR3: TGTGCTAGTGGTTTGGTACTATCTACTAGCGGGAGGAATGAGCAGTTCTTC.

With regard to this clone: Germline is not matched at one junction end, which may reflect a read error. The CDR3 region has the DNA TGTGCCAGCAGGGGGACTAGCACCGGGGGGCTGTTTTTT. Protein: CASRGTSTGGLFF. The chain couples TRBV5-8 to TRBJ2-2; TRBD2 aligns across 9 bases. Germline CDR1 reads SGHTS; CDR2 reads YDEGEE. CDR3 length: 13 residues. Together with reference TRBV5-8 and TRBJ2-2, the CDR3 gives the full variable domain: EAGVTQSPTHLIKTRGQQATLRCSPISGHTSVYWYQQALGLGLQFLLWYDEGEERNRGNFPPRFSGRQFPNYSSELNVNALELEDSALYLCASRGTSTGGLFFGEGSRLTVL.

V usage is TRBV7-2 and J usage is TRBJ2-5, with TRBD1 identical over 8 bases. This CDR3 comprises 14 residues. The germline CDR1 and CDR2 sequences are SGHTA and FQGNSA. J lost 5 bases, V lost 3 bases, and 5 bases had no gene match. The CDR3 reads CASSFDRGWETQYF. Here the CDR3 DNA reads TGTGCCAGCAGCTTTGACAGGGGATGGGAGACCCAGTACTTC.

The genes are TRBV9 and TRBJ2-1; 13 bases align to TRBD2. The germline V gene has CDR1 SGDLS and CDR2 YYNGEE. The CDR3 totals 14 residues. The V gene end was trimmed by 3 bases and the J gene end by 6 bases; junction bases not matched to a gene: 0. The CDR3 here is CASSGTSGSNEQFF. The CDR3 coding sequence is TGTGCCAGCAGCGGGACTAGCGGGAGCAATGAGCAGTTCTTC. Complete variable domain (other parts from reference TRBV9 and TRBJ2-1): DSGVTQTPKHLITATGQRVTLRCSPRSGDLSVYWYQQSLDQGLQFLIQYYNGEERAKGNILERFSAQQFPDLHSELNLSSLELGDSALYFCASSGTSGSNEQFFGPGTRLTVL.

This chain uses TRBV5-1 with TRBJ2-6, with 9 nucleotides matching TRBD1. The CDR3 spans 19 residues. V trimming: 0 bases; J trimming: 3 bases; junction bases outside the gene matches: 10. Germline values: CDR1 SGHRS, CDR2 YFSETQ. The CDR3, as DNA: TGCGCCAGCAGCTTGGGGCCGGGACAGGGAAGGTATGGGGCCAACGTCCTGACTTTC. Protein sequence: CASSLGPGQGRYGANVLTF.

V usage is TRBV5-8 and J usage is TRBJ2-1, with 7 bases that match TRBD2. Per germline, CDR1 SGHTS and CDR2 YDEGEE. V shed 2 bases, J shed 12 bases, and the junction held 5 bases outside the gene matches. This CDR3 comprises 12 residues. The CDR3 DNA is TGTGCCAGCAGCTTCGGCACGGGAGGGCAGTTCTTC. Its translation: CASSFGTGGQFF.

A single count supports this clone. The chain couples TRBV19 to TRBJ2-3; possible D gene TRBD2, 6 bases. Germline values: CDR1 LNHDA, CDR2 SQIVND (reference sequence). The CDR3 is made up of 17 amino acids. The germline V and J ends were trimmed by 6 bases and 0 bases, with 19 bases remaining between them. Here the CDR3 DNA reads TGTGCCAGTAGCCCTCACCGGGACTCGAAAAGCACAGATACGCAGTATTTT. Translating gives CASSPHRDSKSTDTQYF.

This chain joins TRBV9 and TRBJ2-5, with 13 bases fitting TRBD2. The V and J ends lost 3 bases and 2 bases, in that order; junction bases with no gene match: 10. CDR1 is SGDLS and CDR2 is YYNGEE in the germline V gene. This CDR3 contains 18 residues. This chain's CDR3 is CASSEGGLAGLGQETQYF. The CDR3 DNA reads as TGTGCCAGCAGCGAGGGGGGACTAGCGGGACTTGGGCAAGAGACCCAGTACTTC.

This chain connects TRBV5-1 to TRBJ2-1, with D tentatively TRBD1 or TRBD2 (6 bases each). Germline V CDR1 and CDR2: SGHRS, YFSETQ. The V end was cut by 4 bases, the J end by 0 bases, with 17 bases between. The length of the CDR3 is 17 residues. CDR3 amino acids: CASSRGRTAISYNEQFF. In nucleotides, the CDR3 is TGCGCCAGCAGCCGGGGGCGAACCGCCATCTCCTACAATGAGCAGTTCTTC.